The present entry profiles one TCR beta chain with its context. Repertoires were generated with immunoSEQ multiplex PCR, while TCRdb's copy carries only in-frame clones and drops some. The sample has roughly 68,000 clones; around 90% are singletons. These data come from a study of blood T cell repertoires in COVID-19. The source of this sequence is a woman in her sixties or seventies with COVID-19, enrolled during active disease. Sample: peripheral blood.

The CDR3 DNA is TGCAGCGTAGGACAGGGGGACACTGAAGCTTTCTTT. Translation: CSVGQGDTEAFF. The chain is built from TRBV29-1 and TRBJ1-1; TRBD1 agrees at 10 bases. The germline V gene has CDR1 SQVTM and CDR2 ANQGSEA. The CDR3 is 12 amino acids. J lost 3 bases, V lost 6 bases, and 1 base had no gene match.